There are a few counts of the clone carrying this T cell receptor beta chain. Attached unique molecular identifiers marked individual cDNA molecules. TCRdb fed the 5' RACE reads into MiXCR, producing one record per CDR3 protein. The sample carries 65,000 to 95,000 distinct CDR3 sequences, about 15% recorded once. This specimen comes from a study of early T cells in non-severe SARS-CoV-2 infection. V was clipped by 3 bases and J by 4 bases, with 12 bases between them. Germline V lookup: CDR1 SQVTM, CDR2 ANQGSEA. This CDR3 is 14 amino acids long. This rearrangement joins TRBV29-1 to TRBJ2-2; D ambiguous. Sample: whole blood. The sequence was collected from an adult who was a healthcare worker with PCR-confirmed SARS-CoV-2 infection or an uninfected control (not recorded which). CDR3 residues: CSVDLASSTGELFF. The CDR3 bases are TGCAGCGTTGATCTTGCTAGTAGCACCGGGGAGCTGTTTTTT.